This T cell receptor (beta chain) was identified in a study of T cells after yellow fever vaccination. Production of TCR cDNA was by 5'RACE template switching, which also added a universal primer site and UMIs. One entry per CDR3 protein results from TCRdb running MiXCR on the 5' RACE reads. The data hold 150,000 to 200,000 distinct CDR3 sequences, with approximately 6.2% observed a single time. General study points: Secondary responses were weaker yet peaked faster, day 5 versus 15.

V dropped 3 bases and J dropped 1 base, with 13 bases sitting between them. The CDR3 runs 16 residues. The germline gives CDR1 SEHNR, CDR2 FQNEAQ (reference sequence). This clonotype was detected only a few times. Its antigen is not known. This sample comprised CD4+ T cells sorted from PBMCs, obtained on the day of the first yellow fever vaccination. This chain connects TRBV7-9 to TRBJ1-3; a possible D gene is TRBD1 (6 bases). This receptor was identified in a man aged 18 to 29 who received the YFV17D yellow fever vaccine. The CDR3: CASSLMAGVSGNTIYF. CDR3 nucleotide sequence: TGTGCCAGCAGCTTGATGGCAGGGGTGTCTGGAAACACCATATATTTT.